Shown below are 10 T cell receptor beta chains from a single sample sequenced in a study of blood T cell repertoires in COVID-19. TCRdb's table, derived via immunoSEQ multiplex PCR, lists solely in-frame clones and lacks some. The sample carries about 70,000 clones, about 80% recorded once. The sample was peripheral blood. The receptor source for this set is a man aged 65-85 years who had recovered from COVID-19.

The rearrangement uses TRBV11-2 and TRBJ2-7, with 9 bases aligning to TRBD2. The CDR3 length is 16 residues. Trimming removed 0 bases from V and 2 bases from J; junction bases left unmatched: 5. Germline loops: CDR1 SGHAT, CDR2 FQNNGV. This chain's CDR3 is CASSLDSGSSPYEQYF. As DNA, the CDR3 is TGTGCCAGCAGCTTAGATAGCGGGAGCTCCCCCTACGAGCAGTACTTC. The full variable domain, in which reference TRBV11-2 and TRBJ2-7 provide the parts outside the CDR3, is EAGVAQSPRYKIIEKRQSVAFWCNPISGHATLYWYQQILGQGPKLLIQFQNNGVVDDSQLPKDRFSAERLKGVDSTLKIQPAKLEDSAVYLCASSLDSGSSPYEQYFGPGTRLTVT.

The rearrangement uses TRBV6-2 or TRBV6-3 and TRBJ2-2; a weak D match, TRBD1 (6 bases). The CDR3 runs to 14 residues. V lost 2 bases, J lost 4 bases, and 8 bases lay in between. Germline CDR1 is MNHEY and CDR2 is SVGEGT. The CDR3 loop is CASSYTRGTGELFF. In DNA, the CDR3 is TGTGCCAGCAGTTACACCAGGGGCACCGGGGAGCTGTTTTTT.

V gene TRBV7-9 combines with J gene TRBJ1-1; weak D call: TRBD1 (5 bases). CDR1 and CDR2 from the germline V gene are SEHNR and FQNEAQ (reference sequence). The CDR3 covers 13 residues. V was shortened by 8 bases and J by 0 bases, with 10 bases between the two germline ends. This CDR3 reads CASWQGLNTEAFF. The CDR3 nucleotides read TGTGCCAGCTGGCAGGGTCTGAACACTGAAGCTTTCTTT.

The V gene is TRBV7-9, the J gene TRBJ2-1, with 8 bases aligning to TRBD2. The CDR3 spans 17 residues. Germline V gene data show CDR1 as SEHNR and CDR2 as FQNEAQ (reference sequence). With 5 bases clipped from V and 2 bases from J, the junction kept 11 bases outside the gene matches. The DNA of the CDR3 is TGTGCCAGCAGCCGAGGAACCACTAGCGGTCCCTACAATGAGCAGTTCTTC. Translation gives CASSRGTTSGPYNEQFF.

The J gene is TRBJ1-2, the V gene TRBV7-8; D gene ambiguous. Trimming cost V 5 bases and J 2 bases, with 12 bases left between them. Germline CDR1 and CDR2: SGHVS and FQNEAQ. The CDR3 totals 14 residues. For the CDR3, the DNA is TGTGCCAGCAGCATTAATGAGGGAAACTATGGCTACACCTTC. The encoded protein is CASSINEGNYGYTF.

Only a few counts were recorded for this clone. The chain uses TRBV5-6 and TRBJ1-2; no firm D call. V lost 1 base, J lost 4 bases, and 8 bases lay in between. Germline CDR1 reads SGHDT; CDR2 reads YYEEEE. The CDR3 runs 13 residues. The CDR3 DNA is TGTGCCAGCAGCTTGCAGGCCCTCTATGGCTACACCTTC. Protein: CASSLQALYGYTF.

The CDR3 DNA reads as TGTGCCAGCAGACCCCAGGGACTCTACGGCTACACCTTC. Amino acid sequence: CASRPQGLYGYTF. The chain is built from TRBV6-5 and TRBJ1-2; D perhaps matches TRBD1 (5 bases). Germline V gene lookup returns CDR1 MNHEY and CDR2 SVGAGI. The V and J ends lost 6 bases and 8 bases respectively, with 16 bases between them. The CDR3 sequence is 13 residues long.

The DNA of the CDR3 is TGCGCCAGCAGCTTGGCCGGCAGGACAACTAATGAAAAACTGTTTTTT. Translation: CASSLAGRTTNEKLFF. The chain carries TRBV5-1 and TRBJ1-4; D not resolved. The CDR3 runs to 16 residues. V was cut by 0 bases and J by 0 bases, with 9 bases left in between. Looked up from germline, CDR1 is SGHRS and CDR2 is YFSETQ.

Here the CDR3 DNA reads TGTGCCAGCAGCTTCCCACTAGCGGGGGGGTCCACAGATACGCAGTATTTT. Translated: CASSFPLAGGSTDTQYF. The chain uses TRBV5-6 and TRBJ2-3, with 13 bases that match TRBD2. CDR1 SGHDT and CDR2 YYEEEE come from the germline V gene. The V segment lost 2 bases and the J segment 2 bases; nucleotides outside the gene matches: 5. This CDR3 comprises 17 residues. Complete variable domain (other parts from reference TRBV5-6 and TRBJ2-3): DAGVTQSPTHLIKTRGQQVTLRCSPKSGHDTVSWYQQALGQGPQFIFQYYEEEERQRGNFPDRFSGHQFPNYSSELNVNALLLGDSALYLCASSFPLAGGSTDTQYFGPGTRLTVL.

The chain couples TRBV4-1 to TRBJ1-5; 9 nucleotides align to TRBD1. The CDR3 spans 17 residues. Germline CDR1 reads MGHRA; CDR2 reads YSYEKL. V dropped 4 bases and J dropped 3; count of bases not matched to a gene: 10. CDR3 DNA: TGCGCCAGCAGCCTAAATCCGGGACAGGGTCCCAATCAGCCCCAGCATTTT. Translation gives CASSLNPGQGPNQPQHF.